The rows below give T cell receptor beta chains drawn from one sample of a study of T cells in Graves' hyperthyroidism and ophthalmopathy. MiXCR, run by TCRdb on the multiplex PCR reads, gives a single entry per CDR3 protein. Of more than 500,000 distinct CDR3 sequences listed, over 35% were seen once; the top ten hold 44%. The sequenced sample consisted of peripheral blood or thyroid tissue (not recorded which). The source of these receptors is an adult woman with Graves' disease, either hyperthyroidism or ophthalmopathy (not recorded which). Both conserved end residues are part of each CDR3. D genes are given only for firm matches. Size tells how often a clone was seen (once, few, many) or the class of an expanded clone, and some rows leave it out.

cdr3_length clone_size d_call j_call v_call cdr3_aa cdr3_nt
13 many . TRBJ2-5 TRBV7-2 CASSSGVQETQYF TGTGCCAGCAGCTCAGGGGTCCAAGAGACCCAGTACTTC
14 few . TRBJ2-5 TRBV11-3 CASSQGSMSETQYF TGTGCCAGCAGCCAGGGGTCGATGAGCGAGACCCAGTACTTC
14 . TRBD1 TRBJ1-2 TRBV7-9 CASGSTGGETGYTF TGTGCCAGCGGCTCGACAGGGGGCGAGACTGGCTACACCTTC
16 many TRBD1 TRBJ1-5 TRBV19 CASSQDRGGGNQPQHF TGTGCCAGTAGCCAAGACAGGGGAGGCGGCAATCAGCCCCAGCATTTT
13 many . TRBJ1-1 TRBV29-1 CSVVVQMNTEAFF TGCAGCGTTGTAGTCCAGATGAACACTGAAGCTTTCTTT
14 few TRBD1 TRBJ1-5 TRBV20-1 CSAGDRDPNQPQHF TGCAGTGCGGGGGACAGGGATCCCAATCAGCCCCAGCATTTT
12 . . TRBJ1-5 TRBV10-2 CASSGDGQPQHF TGCGCCAGCAGTGGTGATGGTCAGCCCCAGCATTTT
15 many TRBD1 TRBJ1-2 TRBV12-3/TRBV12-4 CASSPGTGNFYGYTF TGTGCCAGCAGTCCAGGGACAGGGAATTTCTATGGCTACACCTTC
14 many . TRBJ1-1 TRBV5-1 CASSLRGENTEAFF TGCGCCAGCAGCTTGCGGGGAGAGAACACTGAAGCTTTCTTT
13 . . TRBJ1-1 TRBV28 CASTSYMNTEAFF TGTGCCAGTACTAGTTACATGAACACTGAAGCTTTCTTT
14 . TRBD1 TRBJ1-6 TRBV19 CASSGQGYNSPLHF TGTGCCAGTAGCGGACAGGGGTATAATTCACCCCTCCACTTT
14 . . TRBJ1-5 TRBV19 CASSMSSGVHPAHF TGTGCCAGTAGTATGAGTTCGGGGGTCCATCCCGCGCATTTT
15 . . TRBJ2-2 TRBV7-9 CASSPPGTNTGELFF TGTGCCAGCAGCCCTCCCGGGACAAACACCGGGGAGCTGTTTTTT
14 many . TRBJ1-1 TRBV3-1 CASSQDMVNTEAFF TGTGCCAGCAGCCAAGATATGGTGAACACTGAAGCTTTCTTT
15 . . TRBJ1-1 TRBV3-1 CASRSATLWGTEAFF TGTGCCAGCAGATCTGCAACTTTATGGGGCACTGAAGCTTTCTTT
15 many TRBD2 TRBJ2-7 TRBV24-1 CATSVGLAEPYEQYF TGTGCCACCAGTGTTGGACTAGCGGAACCCTACGAGCAGTACTTC
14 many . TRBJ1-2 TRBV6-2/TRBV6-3 CASSETGLIGGYTF TGTGCCAGCAGCGAAACGGGACTTATCGGAGGCTACACCTTC
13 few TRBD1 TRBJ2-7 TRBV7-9 CASIRGQGDEQYF TGTGCCAGCATCCGCGGACAGGGAGACGAGCAGTACTTC
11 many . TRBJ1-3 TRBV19 CASSLRNTIYF TGTGCCAGTAGCCTACGAAACACCATATATTTT
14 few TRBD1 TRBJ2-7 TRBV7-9 CASSRWDRAYEQYF TGTGCCAGCAGCCGATGGGACAGGGCCTACGAGCAGTACTTC
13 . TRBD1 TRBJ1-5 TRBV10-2 CATTGGIGQPQHF TGCGCCACCACAGGGGGGATCGGTCAGCCCCAGCATTTT
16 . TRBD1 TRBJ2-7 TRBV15 CATSRYPRGDREGQYF TGTGCCACCAGCAGATACCCCAGGGGGGACAGGGAAGGGCAGTACTTC
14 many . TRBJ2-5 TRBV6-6 CASSPTQGRETQYF TGTGCCAGCAGCCCCACCCAAGGGCGGGAGACCCAGTACTTC
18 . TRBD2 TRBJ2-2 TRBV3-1 CASSQEGLAGGGTGELFF TGTGCCAGCAGCCAAGAAGGCCTAGCGGGAGGAGGAACCGGGGAGCTGTTTTTT
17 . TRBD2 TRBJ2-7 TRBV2 CASSERTAGGPLDEQYF TGTGCCAGCAGTGAAAGGACGGCGGGGGGACCTCTGGACGAGCAGTACTTC
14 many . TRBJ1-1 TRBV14 CASSQGYFSTEAFF TGTGCCAGCAGCCAAGGTTATTTTAGCACTGAAGCTTTCTTT
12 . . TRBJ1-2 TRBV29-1 CSVERDLGGYTF TGCAGCGTTGAGAGGGACCTGGGAGGCTACACCTTC
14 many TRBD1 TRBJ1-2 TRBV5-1 CASKRDSQGHGYTF TGCGCCAGCAAGAGGGACAGTCAGGGGCATGGCTACACCTTC
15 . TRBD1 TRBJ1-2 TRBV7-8 CASTTTTGGNYGYTF TGTGCCAGCACCACTACGACAGGGGGAAACTATGGCTACACCTTC
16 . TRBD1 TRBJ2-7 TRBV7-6 CASSEGPGTGLWEQYF TGTGCCAGCAGCGAAGGACCCGGGACAGGGTTGTGGGAGCAGTACTTC
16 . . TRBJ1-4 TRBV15 CATSRDGAATNEKLFF TGTGCCACCAGCAGAGATGGGGCAGCAACTAATGAAAAACTGTTTTTT
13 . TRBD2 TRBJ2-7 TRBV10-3 CAIRTSESYEQYF TGTGCCATCAGAACTAGCGAATCCTACGAGCAGTACTTC
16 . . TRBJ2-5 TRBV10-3 CAISGGVGRIKETQYF TGTGCCATCAGTGGCGGAGTGGGCAGGATTAAAGAGACCCAGTACTTC
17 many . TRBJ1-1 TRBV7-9 CASSLALRIDRNTEAFF TGTGCCAGCAGCTTAGCGCTTAGGATCGACAGAAACACTGAAGCTTTCTTT
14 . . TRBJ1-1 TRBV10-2 CASSSRGVGTEAFF TGCGCCAGCAGTTCCCGCGGGGTAGGGACTGAAGCTTTCTTT
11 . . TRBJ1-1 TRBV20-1 CSAGDRSEAFF TGCAGTGCTGGAGACCGCTCTGAAGCTTTCTTT
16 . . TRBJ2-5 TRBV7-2 CASSPRTGTSKETQYF TGTGCCAGCAGCCCTCGCACCGGGACGTCGAAAGAGACCCAGTACTTC
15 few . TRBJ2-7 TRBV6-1 CASSLGWSTGDEQYF TGTGCCAGCAGTCTGGGGTGGTCCACGGGTGACGAGCAGTACTTC
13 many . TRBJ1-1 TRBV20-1 CSARPQGAGYAFF TGCAGTGCTAGACCACAAGGGGCGGGGTATGCTTTCTTT
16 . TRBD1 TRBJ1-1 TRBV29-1 CSVEDANDRVNTEAFF TGCAGCGTTGAAGATGCAAATGACAGGGTGAACACTGAAGCTTTCTTT
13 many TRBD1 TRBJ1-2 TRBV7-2 CASRAGGSYGYTF TGTGCCAGCAGAGCAGGGGGGAGCTATGGCTACACCTTC
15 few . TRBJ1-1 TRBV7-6 CASSLALQGVTEAFF TGTGCCAGCAGCTTAGCGCTCCAGGGCGTCACTGAAGCTTTCTTT
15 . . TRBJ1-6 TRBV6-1 CASSERGLTTSPLHF TGTGCCAGCAGTGAAAGGGGATTGACTACTTCACCCCTCCACTTT
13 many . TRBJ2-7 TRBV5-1 CASSLGATDEQYF TGCGCCAGCAGCTTGGGAGCGACGGATGAGCAGTACTTC
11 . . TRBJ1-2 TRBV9 CASSGTVGYTF TGTGCCAGCAGCGGGACAGTAGGCTACACCTTC
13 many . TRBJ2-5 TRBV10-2 CASSSDVQETQYF TGCGCCAGCAGCTCAGATGTTCAAGAGACCCAGTACTTC
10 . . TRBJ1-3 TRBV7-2 CASSPPGHRF TGTGCCAGCAGCCCGCCGGGACATCGGTTT
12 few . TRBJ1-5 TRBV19 CASSISRQPQHF TGTGCCAGTAGTATCAGTCGGCAGCCCCAGCATTTT
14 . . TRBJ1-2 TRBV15 CATSSSTSNHGYTF TGTGCCACCAGCAGCTCGACCAGCAACCATGGCTACACCTTC
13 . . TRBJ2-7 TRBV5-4 CAGSLESGYEQYF TGTGCCGGCAGCTTGGAATCGGGGTACGAGCAGTACTTC
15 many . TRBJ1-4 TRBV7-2 CASSSVGRTNEKLFF TGTGCCAGCAGCTCCGTCGGTCGGACTAATGAAAAACTGTTTTTT
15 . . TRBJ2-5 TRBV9 CASSVGTGLVETQYF TGTGCCAGCAGCGTAGGAACGGGACTCGTAGAGACCCAGTACTTC